Presented here are 4 T cell receptor beta chains from one specimen sequenced in a study of shared clonotypes between healthy human individuals. Selected positively for CCR7 and CD45RO-negative, naive CD8 cells excluded terminally differentiated effector memory CD45RA+ cells. Profiled with immunoSEQ multiplex PCR; TCRdb holds only in-frame clones, not every one. The sample yields hundreds of thousands of clones, 85% to 95% seen once. The sequenced sample was naive CD8+ T cells sorted from blood. The receptors shown here come from a woman aged 25 to 39 in good health.

The chain carries TRBV4-2 and TRBJ2-5, with D possibly matching TRBD2 (5 bases). The J call is uncertain, as TRBJ2-7 better fits the DNA end. Per the germline V gene, CDR1 is LGHNA and CDR2 is YNFKEQ. This CDR3 spans 18 amino acids. The DNA for the CDR3 is TGTGCCAGCAGCCAAGTCATCCGGGGAAGCGGTGATTCCTACGAGCAGTACTTC. Its translation: CASSQVIRGSGDSYEQYF.

This chain joins TRBV27 and TRBJ2-1, with 9 bases that match TRBD1. The CDR3 has 13 residues. After removal of 3 bases from V and 13 bases from J, the junction contained 7 bases not matched to a gene. Germline V gene sequence: CDR1 MNHEY, CDR2 SMNVEV (reference sequence). The CDR3 nucleotides are TGTGCCAGCAGTTTTCCGGGACAGGGCCCACAGTTCTTC. Translating gives CASSFPGQGPQFF.

The J gene is TRBJ2-1, the V gene TRBV2; 8 bases align to TRBD1. This CDR3 has 13 amino acids. Trimming took 6 bases from V and 7 from J; bases not matched to a gene: 5. Germline V gives CDR1 SNHLY, CDR2 FYNNEI. Written as DNA, the CDR3 is TGTGCCAGCAGACAGGGGGTTCGTAATGAGCAGTTCTTC. Encoded protein: CASRQGVRNEQFF.

The chain combines TRBV19 with TRBJ1-2; possibly TRBD1 for D (5 bases). V was cut by 7 bases and J by 4 bases, with 10 bases left in between. This CDR3 has 12 amino acids. Looked up from germline, CDR1 is LNHDA and CDR2 is SQIVND (reference sequence). The CDR3 DNA reads TGTGCCAGTAATGACAGAGGCTATGGCTACACCTTC. Its protein product is CASNDRGYGYTF.